Below, one T cell receptor beta chain is given with its context. Only a few counts were recorded for this clonotype. Its antigen is still unknown. No base-level quality is on record; no much larger clone is a single base apart. The sample comes from a study of T cell repertoires in cytomegalovirus infection (dated by TCRdb to between 2018 and 2020). Describing the broader study: Donor HLA type was relevant to the analysis, as public TCR beta signatures indicated carriage of CMV infection together with the matching HLA type. What the authors observed across the whole study: In the ex vivo response, HLA-C-restricted CMV-specific TCR beta clonotypes were dominant, and in two of eight donors the single most frequent clonotype came from this HLA-C-restricted group. Carriers of CMV infection plus the relevant HLA type were discriminated by the cumulative frequency of public TCR beta family members in the study cohort and in an independent approximately 360-donor cohort.

The instrument given in TCRdb is Illumina HiSeq 1500. TCRdb reprocessing: public reads trimmed at Q25 with fastp, clones called with MiXCR, in-frame beta chains kept. Rows are unified per CDR3 protein, each entry keeping the most common DNA and genes. This sample holds more than 650,000 distinct CDR3 sequences; less than 40% were observed only once. The leading ten clones occupy around 2.8% of the sample. The CDR3, from cysteine to phenylalanine, totals 15 residues. Just CDR3 DNA is preserved here, 45 bases in frame from base 1. CDR1 KGHSH and CDR2 LQKENI are derived from the germline V gene. Relative to germline, V is 0 bases shorter and J is 4 bases shorter, with 10 bases between their ends.

What was sequenced was PBMCs. This TCR was sampled from a human donor in good health (CMV status not recorded). Some clones in this sample may be carry-over from other donors' samples. Recombination connected TRBV18 to TRBJ1-5; perhaps TRBD1 is the D gene, with 5 bases matching. The CDR3 region has the sequence CASSPPGVTNQPQHF. The nucleotides are TGTGCCAGCTCACCACCGGGGGTGACTAATCAGCCCCAGCATTTT. The variable domain in full, with residues beyond the CDR3 obtained from the reference TRBV18 and TRBJ1-5 genes, is NAGVMQNPRHLVRRRGQEARLRCSPMKGHSHVYWYRQLPEEGLKFMVYLQKENIIDESGMPKERFSAEFPKEGPSILRIQQVVRGDSAAYFCASSPPGVTNQPQHFGDGTRLSIL.